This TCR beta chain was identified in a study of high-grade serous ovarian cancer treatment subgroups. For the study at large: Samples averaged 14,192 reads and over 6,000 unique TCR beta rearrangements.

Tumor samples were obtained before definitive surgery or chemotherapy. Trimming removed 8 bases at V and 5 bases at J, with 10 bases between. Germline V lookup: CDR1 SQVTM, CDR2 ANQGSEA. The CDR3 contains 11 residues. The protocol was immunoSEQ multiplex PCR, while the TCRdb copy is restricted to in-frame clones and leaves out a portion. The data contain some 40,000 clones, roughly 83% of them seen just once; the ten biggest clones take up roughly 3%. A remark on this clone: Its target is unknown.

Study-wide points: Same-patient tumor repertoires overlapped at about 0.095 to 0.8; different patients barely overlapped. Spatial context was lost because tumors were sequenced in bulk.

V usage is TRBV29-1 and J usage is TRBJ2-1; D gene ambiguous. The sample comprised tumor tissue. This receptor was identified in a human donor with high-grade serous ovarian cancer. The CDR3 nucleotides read TGCAGCTCTGAGGACCACAATGAGCAGTTCTTC. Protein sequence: CSSEDHNEQFF.